Listed here are 26 T cell receptor beta chains from one sample, sequenced in a study of cytotoxic CD8 clonotypes in ibrutinib-treated CLL (dated by TCRdb to about 2021). In light of the paper, this sample's time point label describes: more than 10 months on ibrutinib. Libraries were made using the immunoSEQ multiplex PCR assay. Here the immuneACCESS table is served through TCRdb, limited to in-frame sequences with V and J called. Missing clones are a known gap in these copies; in checked studies unresolved V genes cover under half, and the rest lacks a known reason. For this sample there are 45,000 to 50,000 clones; about half appear just once. Around a third of the sample is taken by the ten largest. The sample here was PBMCs, taken after 12 months of ibrutinib treatment. The receptors derive from a human donor with chronic lymphocytic leukemia.

The chain is built from TRBV5-1 and TRBJ2-5; D might be TRBD1 or TRBD2, each matching 5 bases. The V end was cut by 3 bases, the J end by 5 bases, with 8 bases between. This CDR3 is 12 amino acids long. Germline CDR1 and CDR2: SGHRS and YFSETQ. Here the CDR3 DNA reads TGCGCCAGCAGCTCGGGACGGGAGACCCAGTACTTC. Its protein is CASSSGRETQYF.

The V gene is TRBV15, the J gene TRBJ1-1; 9 bases align to TRBD1. Germline assignment: CDR1 LNHNV and CDR2 YYDKDF (reference sequence). The CDR3 loop spans 15 amino acids. The ends lost 2 bases at V and 5 bases at J; junction bases unmatched: 6. The CDR3 here is CATSRKDRGVTEAFF. The CDR3 nucleotides are TGTGCCACCAGCAGAAAGGACAGGGGAGTGACTGAAGCTTTCTTT.

The sample holds many counts of this clone. This chain joins TRBV10-3 and TRBJ1-2; 7 bases align to TRBD1. The CDR3 has 13 amino acids. Losses at the gene ends were 6 bases for V and 4 bases for J; bases not matched to a gene: 5. Germline CDR1 is ENHRY and CDR2 is SYGVKD. The CDR3 here is CAIRTGTAYGYTF. CDR3 DNA: TGTGCCATCAGAACCGGGACAGCCTATGGCTACACCTTC.

This clone has a handful of counts. The same CDR3 is also encoded by other DNA sequences in this sample. V and J are TRBV30 and TRBJ1-5; D gene unclear. V lost 2 bases and J lost 4, with 6 bases in between. This CDR3 contains 12 residues. From germline, CDR1 is GTSNPN and CDR2 SVGIG (reference sequence). The DNA for the CDR3 is TGTGCCTGGAGTCGAGAAAATCAGCCCCAGCATTTT. This sequence encodes CAWSRENQPQHF.

This chain joins TRBV9 and TRBJ2-2; 11 nucleotides match TRBD2. V dropped 0 bases and J dropped 1; count of bases not matched to a gene: 5. Looked up from germline, CDR1 is SGDLS and CDR2 is YYNGEE. The CDR3 totals 18 residues. In DNA, the CDR3 is TGTGCCAGCAGCGTAGAACTAGCGGGAGACTTGAACACCGGGGAGCTGTTTTTT. The encoded protein is CASSVELAGDLNTGELFF.

The chain is built from TRBV9 and TRBJ2-7, with unresolved D. Germline V CDR1 and CDR2: SGDLS, YYNGEE. V dropped 10 bases and J dropped 6 bases, with 23 bases sitting between them. The CDR3 has 14 amino acids. The DNA for the CDR3 is TGTGCCGCCAGTCCTGGACCCGAAGGGATCGAGCAGTACTTC. Protein: CAASPGPEGIEQYF.

The rearrangement uses TRBV6-1 and TRBJ1-2, with D hard to call. Between the trimmed V and J ends, which lost 2 bases and 2 bases, there was a span of 6 bases. The CDR3 contains 13 residues. Germline CDR1 and CDR2: MNHNS and SASEGT. The CDR3 nucleotides are TGTGCCAGCAGTGAAACAACAAACTATGGCTACACCTTC. Encoded protein: CASSETTNYGYTF.

The rearrangement links TRBV28 to TRBJ2-7; the match to TRBD1 covers 7 bases. Unmatched junction bases numbered 7, after V lost 5 bases and J lost 3 bases. Germline-derived CDR1 and CDR2 are MDHEN and SYDVKM. This CDR3 has 14 amino acids. This chain's CDR3 is CASSPTGTDYEQYF. The CDR3 DNA is TGTGCCAGCAGTCCAACCGGGACAGACTACGAGCAGTACTTC.

The sample holds a few counts of this clone. The chain is built from TRBV5-1 and TRBJ2-7; D may correspond to TRBD1 or TRBD2 (5 bases each). From germline, CDR1 is SGHRS and CDR2 YFSETQ. V shed 0 bases and J shed 0 bases, with 16 bases lying between them. This CDR3 has 17 residues. The CDR3 protein is CASSLAEIGERSYEQYF. Here the CDR3 DNA reads TGCGCCAGCAGCTTGGCCGAAATAGGGGAGCGCTCCTACGAGCAGTACTTC.

The chain couples TRBV7-2 to TRBJ1-5; D is uncertain. The germline CDR1 and CDR2 sequences are SGHTA and FQGNSA. The CDR3 extends over 15 amino acids. Trimming took 1 base from V and 0 from J, leaving 7 bases between them. The CDR3 DNA sequence: TGTGCCAGCAGCTTAGACGGCCTTAGCAATCAGCCCCAGCATTTT. Protein product: CASSLDGLSNQPQHF.

This clone has at least ten counts. CDR3 sequence: CASSTSDSYEQYF. CDR3 sequence (DNA): TGTGCCAGTAGTACAAGCGACAGCTACGAGCAGTACTTC. The chain combines TRBV19 with TRBJ2-7; possibly TRBD1 for D (5 bases). V lost 4 bases and J 3 bases, leaving 10 bases between the germline ends. The CDR3 extends over 13 amino acids. Per the germline V gene, CDR1 is LNHDA and CDR2 is SQIVND (reference sequence).

This chain connects TRBV13 to TRBJ1-1; 7 positions agree with TRBD1. In germline, CDR1 is PRHDT, CDR2 FYEKMQ (reference sequence). The CDR3 contains 13 residues. V lost 5 bases, J lost 7 bases, and 7 bases stayed unmatched. CDR3 coding DNA: TGTGCCAGCAGCCGACAGGGATCAGGTGAAGCTTTCTTT. Protein: CASSRQGSGEAFF. Full variable domain (remainder filled in from reference TRBV13 and TRBJ1-1): AAGVIQSPRHLIKEKRETATLKCYPIPRHDTVYWYQQGPGQDPQFLISFYEKMQSDKGSIPDRFSAQQFSDYHSELNMSSLELGDSALYFCASSRQGSGEAFFGQGTRLTVV.

A few counts support this clone. The chain combines TRBV30 with TRBJ2-1, with 14 bases aligning to TRBD2. In germline, CDR1 is GTSNPN, CDR2 SVGIG (reference sequence). The CDR3 is 16 residues long. V trimming: 2 bases; J trimming: 6 bases; junction bases outside the gene matches: 6. Here the CDR3 DNA reads TGTGCCTGGAGTAGGGGACTAGCGGGAGTGGGCAATGAGCAGTTCTTC. Translated: CAWSRGLAGVGNEQFF. Together with reference TRBV30 and TRBJ2-1, the CDR3 gives the full variable domain: SQTIHQWPATLVQPVGSPLSLECTVEGTSNPNLYWYRQAAGRGLQLLFYSVGIGQISSEVPQNLSASRPQDRQFILSSKKLLLSDSGFYLCAWSRGLAGVGNEQFFGPGTRLTVL.

This clone was detected only once. V is TRBV5-4 and J is TRBJ1-3, with D perhaps matching TRBD1 (6 bases). The V gene lost 4 bases and the J gene lost 0 bases, with 17 bases spanning the gap. The length of the CDR3 is 17 residues. Per the germline V gene, CDR1 is SGHNT and CDR2 is YYREEE (reference sequence). CDR3 nucleotide sequence: TGTGCCAGCAGCGACGGGACAAAGAAGGGCTCTGGAAACACCATATATTTT. Protein sequence: CASSDGTKKGSGNTIYF. The full variable domain, completed using reference TRBV5-4 and TRBJ1-3, is ETGVTQSPTHLIKTRGQQVTLRCSSQSGHNTVSWYQQALGQGPQFIFQYYREEENGRGNFPPRFSGLQFPNYSSELNVNALELDDSALYLCASSDGTKKGSGNTIYFGEGSWLTVV.

This clone was observed once. The genes are TRBV2 and TRBJ2-6; D unresolved. Germline values: CDR1 SNHLY, CDR2 FYNNEI. Deletions cut 4 bases from V and 1 base from J, with 8 bases between. The CDR3 contains 15 residues. CDR3 DNA sequence: TGTGCCAGCAGTGGATGGATTTCTGGGGCCAACGTCCTGACTTTC. Amino acid sequence: CASSGWISGANVLTF.

The chain recombines TRBV5-6 with TRBJ1-5; unclear D gene. Germline CDR1 is SGHDT and CDR2 is YYEEEE. Trimming cost V 0 bases and J 4 bases, with 8 bases left between them. This CDR3 is built from 14 residues. The chain's CDR3 is CASSLGGVNQPQHF. In nucleotides, the CDR3 is TGTGCCAGCAGCTTGGGGGGTGTGAATCAGCCCCAGCATTTT.

There are a few counts of this clone. The rearrangement uses TRBV11-3 and TRBJ2-1; the D gene is possibly TRBD2 (6 bases). The germline gives CDR1 SGHNT, CDR2 YENEEA. CDR3 length equals 16 residues. Trimming took 5 bases from V and 0 from J, leaving 14 bases between them. CDR3 DNA sequence: TGTGCCAGCAGCGATAGACTTAGCGGCTCCTACAATGAGCAGTTCTTC. The encoded protein is CASSDRLSGSYNEQFF.

J is TRBJ2-7 and V is TRBV18; a possible D gene is TRBD1 (5 bases). This CDR3 has 14 amino acids. The V end was cut by 1 base, the J end by 6 bases, with 13 bases between. Germline-derived CDR1 and CDR2 are KGHSH and LQKENI. CDR3 DNA: TGTGCCAGCTCACCACTCAGGGAACCTGGCGAGCAGTACTTC. The encoded protein is CASSPLREPGEQYF.

This clone has just a few counts. V and J are TRBV30 and TRBJ2-2, with D possibly being TRBD1 (5 bases). The CDR3 has 15 residues. V was pared by 0 bases and J by 1 base, with 9 bases between. Germline V gene sequence: CDR1 GTSNPN, CDR2 SVGIG (reference sequence). CDR3 in DNA: TGTGCCTGGAGTGTCGAGCAGGGGAACACCGGGGAGCTGTTTTTT. Translated: CAWSVEQGNTGELFF.

The chain combines TRBV5-1 with TRBJ1-2; the D is unclear. Trimming removed 3 bases at V and 2 bases at J, with 8 bases between. CDR1 is SGHRS, CDR2 YFSETQ, per germline. This CDR3 has 13 residues. CDR3 nucleotide sequence: TGCGCCAGCAGCTCCGGGCAGAACTATGGCTACACCTTC. Translated, it gives CASSSGQNYGYTF.

This clone was found a few times. The chain has TRBV19 and TRBJ2-2, with TRBD1 identical over 8 bases. The V segment lost 6 bases and the J segment 2 bases; nucleotides outside the gene matches: 5. This CDR3 comprises 15 residues. The germline gives CDR1 LNHDA, CDR2 SQIVND (reference sequence). The CDR3 spells CASRMDRVNTGELFF. The CDR3 DNA follows: TGTGCCAGTAGAATGGACAGGGTAAACACCGGGGAGCTGTTTTTT.

The V call is TRBV7-8, the J call TRBJ1-2; 7 nucleotides align to TRBD1. V shed 5 bases, J shed 8 bases, and the junction held 11 bases outside the gene matches. CDR1 SGHVS and CDR2 FQNEAQ come from the germline V gene. CDR3 length: 14 residues. CDR3 nucleotide sequence: TGTGCCAGCAGCGTGGACAGGACCTCATCGGGCTACACCTTC. It translates to CASSVDRTSSGYTF.

The CDR3 is CASSSLLNSPLHF. The CDR3 DNA follows: TGTGCCAGCAGCTCCCTCCTTAATTCACCCCTCCACTTT. The J gene is TRBJ1-6, the V gene TRBV7-3; unclear D gene. This CDR3 region has 13 residues. Trimming stripped 4 bases from V and 6 bases from J, with 7 bases between. Germline V lookup: CDR1 SGHTA, CDR2 FQGTGA.

This chain connects TRBV20-1 to TRBJ1-2; the match to TRBD1 covers 7 bases. Germline assignment: CDR1 DFQATT and CDR2 SNEGSKA (reference sequence). V lost 5 bases to trimming and J lost 4 bases; unmatched junction nucleotides: 1. This CDR3 is 11 amino acids long. CDR3 protein: CSARQGYGYTF. Here the CDR3 DNA reads TGCAGTGCTCGACAGGGCTATGGCTACACCTTC.

This chain joins TRBV29-1 and TRBJ2-7, with D unclear. Trimming pared 4 bases from V and 2 bases from J, leaving 15 bases between. CDR3 size: 14 residues. Germline V lookup: CDR1 SQVTM, CDR2 ANQGSEA. CDR3 residues: CSVVFDGATYEQYF. The CDR3 region has the DNA TGCAGCGTTGTATTCGACGGTGCGACCTACGAGCAGTACTTC.

The chain couples TRBV5-4 to TRBJ2-3; TRBD2 matches at 13 bases. Germline V lookup: CDR1 SGHNT, CDR2 YYREEE (reference sequence). The CDR3 consists of 15 residues. V shed 6 bases, J shed 14 bases, and the junction held 15 bases outside the gene matches. The CDR3 reads CASNPGGTSGNGLYF. The CDR3 DNA reads as TGTGCCAGCAACCCTGGCGGGACTAGCGGGAATGGGCTGTATTTT.